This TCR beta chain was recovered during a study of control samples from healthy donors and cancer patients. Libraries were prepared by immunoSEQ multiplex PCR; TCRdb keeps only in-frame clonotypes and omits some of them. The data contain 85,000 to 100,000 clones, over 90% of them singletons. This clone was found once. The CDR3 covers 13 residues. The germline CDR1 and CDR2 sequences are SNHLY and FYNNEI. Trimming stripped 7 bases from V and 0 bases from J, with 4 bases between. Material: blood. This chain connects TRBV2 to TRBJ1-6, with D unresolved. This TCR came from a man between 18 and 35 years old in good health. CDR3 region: CASMVSYNSPLHF. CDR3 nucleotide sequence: TGTGCCAGCATGGTCTCCTATAATTCACCCCTCCACTTT.